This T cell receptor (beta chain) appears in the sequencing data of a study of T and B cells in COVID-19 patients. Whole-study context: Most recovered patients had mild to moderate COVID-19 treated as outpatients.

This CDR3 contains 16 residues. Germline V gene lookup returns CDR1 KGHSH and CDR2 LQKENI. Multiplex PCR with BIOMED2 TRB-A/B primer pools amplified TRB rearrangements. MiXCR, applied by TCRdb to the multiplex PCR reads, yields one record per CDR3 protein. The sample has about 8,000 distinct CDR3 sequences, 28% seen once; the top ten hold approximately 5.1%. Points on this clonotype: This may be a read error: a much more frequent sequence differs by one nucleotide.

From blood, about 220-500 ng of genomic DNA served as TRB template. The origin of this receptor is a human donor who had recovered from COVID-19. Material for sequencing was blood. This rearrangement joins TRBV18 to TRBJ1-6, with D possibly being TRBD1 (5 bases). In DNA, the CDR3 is TGTGCCAGCTCACGTCTTACGAGGGGATCCAATTTACCCCTCCACTTT. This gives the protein CASSRLTRGSNLPLHF.